Shown below are 20 T cell receptor beta chains from a single sample sequenced in a study of blood T cells in healthy people across ages (dated by TCRdb to 2013 to 2016). The library was generated by 5' RACE. For sequencing, an Illumina HiSeq 2500 was employed. A second PCR of roughly 7 to 12 cycles was run with a J-beta primer mix and a sample-barcoded 5' primer. The raw public reads went through TCRdb reprocessing: fastp at Q25, MiXCR clone calling, in-frame beta chains kept. Entries that share a CDR3 protein sequence are merged under the most common genes and DNA. This sample comprises about 690,000 distinct CDR3 sequences, around two fifths of them detected only once. Around 30% of the sample goes to the ten largest clones. The sample was blood. These receptors all stem from a man older than 75 in good health.

This clonotype was seen a single time. The gene calls are TRBV30 and TRBJ2-3; weak D call: TRBD2 (6 bases). CDR3 length: 15 residues. V was trimmed by 4 bases and J by 1 base, leaving 15 bases between them. In germline, CDR1 is GTSNPN, CDR2 SVGIG (reference sequence). The CDR3 region is CAWKWPGAGTDTQYF. In DNA form, the CDR3 reads TGTGCCTGGAAGTGGCCGGGAGCTGGCACAGATACGCAGTATTTT.

The table lists this clonotype with many counts. V and J are TRBV25-1 and TRBJ1-1; D not resolved. This CDR3 has 15 residues. Germline assignment: CDR1 MGHDK and CDR2 SYGVNS. The ends were cut back, 6 bases at V and 10 bases at J, with 24 bases in the middle. CDR3 DNA sequence: TGTGCCAGCAGCCCAGGAAGTTCTTCGGGAGTCGGAGCTTTCTTT. It encodes CASSPGSSSGVGAFF.

This clonotype came up a few times. The rearrangement uses TRBV4-3 and TRBJ1-6; D perhaps matches TRBD1 (5 bases). Per germline, CDR1 LGHNA and CDR2 YSLEER. Trimming shortened V by 1 base and J by 7 bases, and 14 bases separated the two germline ends. CDR3 length: 16 amino acids. The CDR3 DNA reads as TGCGCCAGCAGCCAAGGAACCGGGACGGCCAATTCACCCCTCCACTTT. Residues: CASSQGTGTANSPLHF.

This sequence joins TRBV7-3 and TRBJ2-2; weak D call: TRBD1 (5 bases). The V and J ends lost 5 bases and 4 bases respectively, with 8 bases between them. The germline CDR1 and CDR2 sequences are SGHTA and FQGTGA. The CDR3 extends over 13 amino acids. CDR3 sequence reads: CASSPTVTGELFF. The CDR3 DNA sequence: TGTGCCAGCAGCCCGACAGTCACCGGGGAGCTGTTTTTT.

V and J are TRBV27 and TRBJ1-5, with unresolved D. This CDR3 is 13 amino acids long. Looked up from germline, CDR1 is MNHEY and CDR2 is SMNVEV (reference sequence). V lost 4 bases, J lost 3 bases, and 7 bases lay in between. CDR3: CASSWADNQPQHF. The CDR3 region has the DNA TGTGCCAGCAGTTGGGCGGACAATCAGCCCCAGCATTTT.

The genes are TRBV7-2 and TRBJ2-3, with 11 positions matching TRBD2. The CDR3 extends over 16 amino acids. The germline gives CDR1 SGHTA, CDR2 FQGNSA. Trimming removed 5 bases from V and 4 bases from J; junction bases left unmatched: 8. CDR3 loop: CASSALAGGLSDTQYF. DNA of the CDR3: TGTGCCAGCAGCGCCTTAGCGGGGGGGCTTTCAGATACGCAGTATTTT.

This chain uses TRBV6-6 with TRBJ1-5; 7 bases fit TRBD1. Germline CDR1 MNHNY, CDR2 SVGAGI (reference sequence). J lost 1 base, V lost 6 bases, and 6 bases had no gene match. This CDR3 is 15 amino acids long. The CDR3 sequence: CASSRDRASNQPQHF. The CDR3 coding sequence is TGTGCCAGCAGCCGCGACAGGGCGAGCAATCAGCCCCAGCATTTT.

This clonotype was observed a handful of times. V is TRBV15 and J is TRBJ1-1, with D possibly being TRBD1 (6 bases). The CDR3 is made up of 13 amino acids. With 0 bases removed from V and 7 bases from J, the gap between germline ends came to 9 bases. CDR1 is LNHNV, CDR2 YYDKDF, per germline (reference sequence). The CDR3 nucleotides read TGTGCCACCAGCAGAGACACAGGGTTTGAAGCTTTCTTT. It encodes CATSRDTGFEAFF.

This chain uses TRBV27 with TRBJ2-7; D is possibly TRBD2 (5 bases). The ends were cut back, 0 bases at V and 5 bases at J, with 20 bases in the middle. The germline V gene encodes CDR1 MNHEY and CDR2 SMNVEV (reference sequence). The CDR3 runs to 17 residues. In DNA form, the CDR3 reads TGTGCCAGCAGTTTATCGAAAACTAGACGGAGTACCGACGAGCAGTACTTC. Amino acids: CASSLSKTRRSTDEQYF.

The rearrangement uses TRBV4-1 and TRBJ2-2; D is perhaps TRBD1 (6 bases). CDR1 and CDR2 from the germline V gene are MGHRA and YSYEKL. V was clipped by 1 base and J by 4 bases, with 10 bases between them. The CDR3 runs 15 residues. In DNA form, the CDR3 reads TGCGCCAGCAGCCAAGTGCAGGGGCCCACCGGGGAGCTGTTTTTT. It yields the protein CASSQVQGPTGELFF.

This clonotype was observed a handful of times. The rearrangement joins TRBV20-1 to TRBJ1-2, with a tentative D call TRBD1 (6 bases). Germline V CDR1 and CDR2: DFQATT, SNEGSKA (reference sequence). V was cut by 6 bases and J by 7 bases, with 12 bases left in between. CDR3 length: 11 amino acids. The CDR3 reads CSAPVGGGYTF. In DNA form, the CDR3 reads TGCAGTGCCCCAGTAGGGGGTGGCTACACCTTC.

The V call is TRBV7-2, the J call TRBJ1-6, with 10 bases fitting TRBD1. Trimming removed 5 bases from V and 3 bases from J; junction bases left unmatched: 1. The germline gives CDR1 SGHTA, CDR2 FQGNSA. The CDR3 contains 15 residues. The DNA of the CDR3 is TGTGCCAGCAGCCGGGACAGGGGCTATAATTCACCCCTCCACTTT. Encoded protein: CASSRDRGYNSPLHF.

This clonotype showed up many times. J is TRBJ2-5 and V is TRBV7-9; 8 nucleotides agree with TRBD2. Germline-derived CDR1 and CDR2 are SEHNR and FQNEAQ (reference sequence). The CDR3 covers 14 residues. J was trimmed by 4 bases and V by 0 bases; bases with no gene match: 1. DNA for the CDR3: TGTGCCAGCAGCTTAGCTAGCGGGACAGAGACCCAGTACTTC. It codes for CASSLASGTETQYF.

The chain uses TRBV6-2 or TRBV6-3 and TRBJ1-1; maybe TRBD1 (5 bases). Trimming removed 2 bases from V and 8 bases from J, with 15 bases in between. The CDR3 length is 14 residues. Germline V gives CDR1 MNHEY, CDR2 SVGEGT. In DNA, the CDR3 is TGTGCCAGCAGTTACGTCGCCCGTAGGACAGAAGCTTTCTTT. As protein: CASSYVARRTEAFF.

The V and J genes are TRBV5-5 and TRBJ2-3; D gene unclear. CDR1 SGHKS and CDR2 YYEKEE come from the germline V gene (reference sequence). The CDR3 is made up of 14 amino acids. V lost 4 bases and J lost 2, with 11 bases in between. In DNA, the CDR3 is TGTGCCAGCAGCACGACGGCTACCACAGATACGCAGTATTTT. It yields the protein CASSTTATTDTQYF.

This clonotype was counted ten times or more. This sequence joins TRBV4-2 and TRBJ2-3; TRBD1 agrees at 8 bases. The CDR3 has 15 amino acids. V was pared by 0 bases and J by 5 bases, with 4 bases of the junction left unmatched. Looked up from germline, CDR1 is LGHNA and CDR2 is YNFKEQ. Here the CDR3 DNA reads TGTGCCAGCAGCCAAGACGGGACAGGCGGAGATACGCAGTATTTT. This sequence encodes CASSQDGTGGDTQYF.

This clonotype was detected a few times. The chain recombines TRBV11-2 with TRBJ1-2; perhaps TRBD1 as D (5 bases). The length of the CDR3 is 15 residues. The germline V gene encodes CDR1 SGHAT and CDR2 FQNNGV. Trimming pared 5 bases from V and 2 bases from J, leaving 15 bases between. This CDR3 reads CASSPMGGRNYGYTF. CDR3 nucleotides: TGTGCCAGCAGCCCGATGGGGGGTAGGAACTATGGCTACACCTTC.

This clonotype appeared a few times. CDR3 DNA sequence: TGCGCCAGCAGCCAGTCGAAGGGTAGGGCCTGGGGCGAGCAGTACTTC. Translating gives CASSQSKGRAWGEQYF. The genes are TRBV4-3 and TRBJ2-5; D is unresolved. Near its end, the DNA agrees better with TRBJ2-7, so the J call may be wrong. Germline CDR1 and CDR2: LGHNA and YSLEER. The CDR3 covers 16 residues.

This sequence joins TRBV7-2 and TRBJ2-7, with 8 bases identical to TRBD1. CDR1 and CDR2 from the germline V gene are SGHTA and FQGNSA. J lost 5 bases, V lost 0 bases, and 12 bases had no gene match. CDR3 length equals 17 residues. The chain's CDR3 is CASSLALNRGFGNEQYF. The CDR3 DNA reads TGTGCCAGCAGCTTAGCGCTGAACAGGGGGTTTGGTAACGAGCAGTACTTC.

The CDR3 spells CASRRGAGTYNPTDTQYF. The CDR3 DNA reads TGTGCCAGCCGTCGCGGAGCGGGGACCTACAACCCCACAGATACGCAGTATTTT. The rearrangement links TRBV6-1 to TRBJ2-3, with TRBD2 matching over 7 bases. CDR1 is MNHNS and CDR2 is SASEGT in the germline V gene. Trimming took 8 bases from V and 2 from J; bases not matched to a gene: 19. The CDR3 runs 18 residues.